A selection of T cell receptor beta chains follows, all from one sample in a study of vaccination effects on CD4 cells after COVID-19. Only in-frame clones appear in the TCRdb table, and some are missing; sequencing was by immunoSEQ multiplex PCR. This table has 20,000 to 25,000 clones, about 80% appearing once. The antigens of these receptors remain unknown. The sample consisted of CD4+ T cells from PBMCs cultured with a peptide pool, taken before COVID-19 vaccination. These receptors all come from a human donor who had a prior SARS-CoV-2 infection. The CDR3 runs from the conserved cysteine through the conserved F or W. The D gene is left open where the match is weak. Not all rows give a size; the values are once, few, many and, for expanded clones, a class.

J: TRBJ1-5
D: .
size: .
V: TRBV7-2
DNA: TGTGCCAGCAGCTTAAGGGCTGGAGGCCAGCCCCAGCATTTT
CDR3: CASSLRAGGQPQHF

J: TRBJ2-3
D: TRBD2
size: .
V: TRBV7-6
DNA: TGTGCCAGCAGCTTACTAGCGGGGACTGATACGCAGTATTTT
CDR3: CASSLLAGTDTQYF

J: TRBJ2-3
D: TRBD2
size: .
V: TRBV5-1
DNA: TGCGCCAGCGGACTAGCGGGGGCAACAGATACGCAGTATTTT
CDR3: CASGLAGATDTQYF

J: TRBJ1-2
D: .
size: .
V: TRBV18
DNA: TGTGCCAGCTCACCTAACAGGGAGATCTACACCTTC
CDR3: CASSPNREIYTF

J: TRBJ2-7
D: .
size: .
V: TRBV10-3
DNA: TGTGCCATCAGGACGACAGGAGTCTCCTACGAGCAGTACTTC
CDR3: CAIRTTGVSYEQYF

J: TRBJ2-2
D: .
size: few
V: TRBV2
DNA: TGTGCCAGCAGTGATCGCGCGAACACCGGGGAGCTGTTTTTT
CDR3: CASSDRANTGELFF

J: TRBJ1-1
D: TRBD1
size: .
V: TRBV6-1
DNA: TGTGCCAGCAGTGAGGACAGGGGGTTGGGCACTGAAGCTTTCTTT
CDR3: CASSEDRGLGTEAFF

J: TRBJ2-5
D: TRBD1
size: .
V: TRBV18
DNA: TGTGCCAGCTCACCGGGGACAGGGAGTCAAGAGACCCAGTACTTC
CDR3: CASSPGTGSQETQYF

J: TRBJ1-4
D: TRBD1
size: few
V: TRBV5-4
DNA: TGTGCCAGCAGCTCCGGGACAGTGAATGAAAAACTGTTTTTT
CDR3: CASSSGTVNEKLFF

J: TRBJ2-1
D: TRBD2
size: .
V: TRBV18
DNA: TGTGCCAGCTCGCAACTAGCGGGGGGGCCGGATGAGCAGTTCTTC
CDR3: CASSQLAGGPDEQFF

J: TRBJ2-7
D: .
size: .
V: TRBV6-1
DNA: TGTGCCAGCAGTGAAATCTCCTACGAGCAGTACTTC
CDR3: CASSEISYEQYF

J: TRBJ2-4
D: .
size: .
V: TRBV6-5
DNA: TGTGCCAGCGTAGACCTAGTGGTGAACATTCAGTACTTC
CDR3: CASVDLVVNIQYF

J: TRBJ1-6
D: .
size: .
V: TRBV21-1
DNA: TGTGCCAGCAGCATCCGCCGGGGTTTTAATTCACCCCTCCACTTT
CDR3: CASSIRRGFNSPLHF

J: TRBJ2-7
D: .
size: few
V: TRBV11-2
DNA: TGTGCCAGCAGCTTCCTGCCCACCACCGGTGACGAGCAGTACTTC
CDR3: CASSFLPTTGDEQYF

J: TRBJ1-5
D: .
size: .
V: TRBV4-2
DNA: TGTGCCAGCAGCCAAGACGGCGGAAATCAGCCCCAGCATTTT
CDR3: CASSQDGGNQPQHF

J: TRBJ2-1
D: TRBD2
size: .
V: TRBV5-1
DNA: TGCGCCAGCAGCTTCCGGGCCGGGACTAGCGGGCGTGATGAGCAGTTCTTC
CDR3: CASSFRAGTSGRDEQFF

J: TRBJ2-3
D: TRBD2
size: .
V: TRBV2
DNA: TGTGCCAGCAACGGAAGAAGCGGGACCACAGATACGCAGTATTTT
CDR3: CASNGRSGTTDTQYF

J: TRBJ2-3
D: TRBD2
size: .
V: TRBV7-9
DNA: TGTGCCAGCAGACCGGCGGGGGGGAGCATAGATACGCAGTATTTT
CDR3: CASRPAGGSIDTQYF

J: TRBJ2-1
D: TRBD2
size: .
V: TRBV15
DNA: TGTGCCACCAGCAGAGCGGTACTAGCGGGAGACAATGAGCAGTTCTTC
CDR3: CATSRAVLAGDNEQFF

J: TRBJ1-3
D: .
size: medium-sized
V: TRBV7-6
DNA: TGTGCCAGCAGCTTAGGGGCTTGGGATGGCTCTGGAAACACCATATATTTT
CDR3: CASSLGAWDGSGNTIYF

J: TRBJ1-1
D: .
size: .
V: TRBV3-1/TRBV3-2
DNA: TGTGCCAGCACTCAAATAGTAGGGGCTGAAGCTTTCTTT
CDR3: CASTQIVGAEAFF

J: TRBJ1-4
D: TRBD1
size: .
V: TRBV12-5
DNA: TGTGCTAGTGGTTTGGGGACAGGGGGTAGGGAAAAACTGTTTTTT
CDR3: CASGLGTGGREKLFF

J: TRBJ2-7
D: TRBD1
size: .
V: TRBV29-1
DNA: TGCAGCGCCTGGGACAGGGGGAACTACGAGCAGTACTTC
CDR3: CSAWDRGNYEQYF